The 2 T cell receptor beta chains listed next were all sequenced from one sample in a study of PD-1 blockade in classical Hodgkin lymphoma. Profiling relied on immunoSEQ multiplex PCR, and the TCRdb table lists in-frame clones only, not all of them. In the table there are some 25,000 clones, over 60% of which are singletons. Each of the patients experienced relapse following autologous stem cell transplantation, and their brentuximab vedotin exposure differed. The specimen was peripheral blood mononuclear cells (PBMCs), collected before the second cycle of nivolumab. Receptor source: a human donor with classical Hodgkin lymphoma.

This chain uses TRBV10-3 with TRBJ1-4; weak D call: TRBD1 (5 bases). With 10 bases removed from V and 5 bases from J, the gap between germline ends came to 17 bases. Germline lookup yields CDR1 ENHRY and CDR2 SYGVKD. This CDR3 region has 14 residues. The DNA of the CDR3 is TGTGCCACGACACCCAGACAGACCAATGAAAAACTGTTTTTT. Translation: CATTPRQTNEKLFF.

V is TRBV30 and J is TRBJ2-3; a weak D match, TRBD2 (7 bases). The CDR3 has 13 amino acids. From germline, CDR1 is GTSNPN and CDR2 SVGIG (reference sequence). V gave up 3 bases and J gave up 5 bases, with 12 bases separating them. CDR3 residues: CAWSGGRVDTQYF. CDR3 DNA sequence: TGTGCCTGGAGCGGGGGGCGTGTAGATACGCAGTATTTT. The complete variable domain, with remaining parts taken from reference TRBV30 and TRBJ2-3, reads SQTIHQWPATLVQPVGSPLSLECTVEGTSNPNLYWYRQAAGRGLQLLFYSVGIGQISSEVPQNLSASRPQDRQFILSSKKLLLSDSGFYLCAWSGGRVDTQYFGPGTRLTVL.